This TCR beta chain was found in a study of T cell responses to AZD1222 COVID-19 vaccine. Only a few counts were recorded for this clone. The antigen is undetermined. Study-wide points: An increase in Spike-specific TCR breadth and depth was observed after two AZD1222 doses.

Some clones are missing from TCRdb's copy, which holds only in-frame ones; the method was immunoSEQ multiplex PCR. Here the sample spans about 78,000 clones, 88% being singletons. The sequence derives from an adult in good health. The specimen was peripheral blood, collected on day 0 of MenACWY control vaccination.

CDR3 sequence reads: CASSRRGAAGNTIYF. CDR3 DNA sequence: TGTGCCAGCAGCCGCAGAGGGGCTGCTGGAAACACCATATATTTT. The chain employs TRBV6-5 and TRBJ1-3; tentatively, D is TRBD1 (5 bases). The V end was cut by 6 bases, the J end by 2 bases, with 14 bases between. Germline values: CDR1 MNHEY, CDR2 SVGAGI. This CDR3 region has 15 residues.